This T cell receptor beta chain appears in the sequencing data of a study of blood T cell repertoires in COVID-19. Across the study: COVID-19 samples from acute and convalescent phases originated in the United States, Italy and Spain.

Adults between about 18 and 89 years of age took part from approximately 24 US areas. Recovered status in Cohort 3 required two negative PCRs, clearance, or symptom resolution. Per the original methods: For nucleated cells, counts were estimated from reference gene primer amplification. Sequenced by immunoSEQ multiplex PCR; TCRdb stores in-frame clones only, minus some. The V and J calls and clone size come from that table; D and trimming were worked out from the DNA. This table has approximately 300,000 clones, around 86% appearing once. The receptor was isolated from a woman between 18 and 29 years old who had recovered from COVID-19. The sequencing sample was made of PBMCs or T cells enriched from blood (not recorded which).

CDR3 protein: CASSLQVSSGKSDTQYF. In nucleotides, the CDR3 is TGTGCCAGCAGCCTTCAAGTGTCTAGCGGGAAATCAGATACGCAGTATTTT. The V gene is TRBV3-1 (or the pseudogene TRBV3-2), the J gene TRBJ2-3; 9 nucleotides line up with TRBD2. The V and J ends lost 4 bases and 4 bases, in that order; junction bases with no gene match: 12. Per germline, CDR1 LGHDT and CDR2 YNNKEL (reference sequence). This CDR3 spans 17 amino acids.